This T cell receptor beta chain was sequenced in a study of post-analysis software for immune sequencing data (dated by TCRdb to between 2014 and 2017). Study-level background: Disease courses on record covered relapsing-remitting, secondary progressive and progressive-relapsing multiple sclerosis, though some patients had no subtype annotation. The patient repertoires were set against roughly eleven previously published healthy control repertoires from donors whose ages ranged from roughly 6 to 25 years. A subset of samples was prepared in parallel using single-end sample barcoding, then pooled and co-amplified after Illumina adapter ligation. The study at large found these results: Direct clustering with F measure showed strong co-clustering of samples prepared in the same batch, prompting a batch-effect correction. The multiple sclerosis patient group was slightly younger than the control group. Normalized Chao1 diversity was significantly lower in multiple sclerosis patients than controls, suggesting substantial peripheral T-cell clonal expansion.

To demonstrate the VDJtools post-analysis software, the study profiled TCR beta repertoires from the peripheral blood of about 13 young patients with multiple sclerosis. The multiple sclerosis patients were children and adolescents between roughly 6 and 16 years of age. Comments on this clonotype: Its target antigen remains unknown. No base-level quality is on record; no much larger clone is a single base apart.

The library was prepared using PCR. The instrument was an Illumina HiSeq 2500. Unique molecular identifiers were incorporated into TCR beta cDNA libraries to reduce PCR and sequencing biases. Some 500,000 cDNA molecules were obtained per 1 to 10 million input T cells, so each molecule approximated one T cell. The patient libraries were prepared and sequenced using the same protocol as the earlier healthy control dataset. Samples belonging to the same batch were prepared together, multiplexed and sequenced on a shared HiSeq lane. In the authors' own workflow: Raw barcoded reads were processed with MIGEC, and single-read molecular identifier groups were discarded before consensus assembly and CDR3 extraction. Clonotype tables were post-analysed with VDJtools, normalizing diversity by down-sampling all datasets to the smallest sample size. Repertoire overlap clustering matched CDR3 amino acid but not nucleotide sequences to correct batch-related cross-sample contamination. TCRdb's own reprocessing of the public reads used fastp at Q25 and MiXCR and kept productive beta chains. Entries are consolidated by CDR3 protein sequence, retaining the most common genes and DNA. The V and J calls reflect TCRdb's pipeline rather than the authors' work. The sample table holds more than 450,000 distinct CDR3 sequences, of which 44% were seen once. The top ten constitute under 2% of the sample.

The TCR was taken from a girl under 18 with multiple sclerosis. Sequencing was performed on blood.

The DNA sequence is given as TGTGCCAGCAGTGAAGGGGCGGGATTCAGGCATGAGCAGTTCTTC. The encoded protein is CASSEGAGFRHEQFF. This receptor chain uses TRBV6-1 and TRBJ2-1; the D gene is perhaps TRBD2, on 6 matching bases. According to the germline V gene, CDR1 reads MNHNS and CDR2 reads SASEGT. There are 15 amino acids in the CDR3, from cysteine to phenylalanine inclusive. CDR3 DNA only is kept here, 45 bases in frame from base 1. The V and J ends are trimmed by 1 base and 8 bases, leaving 15 bases between them.